A single sample is the source of the 26 T cell receptor beta chains below, sequenced in a study of blood T cell repertoires in COVID-19. The method was immunoSEQ multiplex PCR; TCRdb's version includes in-frame clones alone and lacks a portion of them. The sample includes a few hundred thousand clones, about nine tenths of them seen just once. Sequenced sample: peripheral blood. These TCRs come from a woman in her twenties or thirties with COVID-19, enrolled during active disease.

This sequence joins TRBV7-9 and TRBJ1-5; D gene ambiguous. This CDR3 is built from 13 residues. The V gene's germline CDR1 is SEHNR and CDR2 FQNEAQ (reference sequence). Trimming removed 4 bases from V and 6 bases from J, with 10 bases in between. CDR3 bases: TGTGCCAGCAGCTCAAATGAGGGTCAGCCCCAGCATTTT. Protein sequence: CASSSNEGQPQHF.

In nucleotides, the CDR3 is TGTGCCAGCAGTGACTCCGGCGGATACATTCAGTACTTC. This gives the protein CASSDSGGYIQYF. The chain uses TRBV6-4 and TRBJ2-4, with D hard to call. Trimming cost V 0 bases and J 8 bases, with 8 bases left between them. Germline loops: CDR1 MRHNA, CDR2 SNTAGT. The CDR3 is 13 amino acids.

The chain recombines TRBV15 with TRBJ1-1, with D tentatively TRBD1 (5 bases). V gave up 0 bases and J gave up 5 bases, with 10 bases separating them. Germline V lookup: CDR1 LNHNV, CDR2 YYDKDF (reference sequence). CDR3 size: 14 residues. CDR3 DNA sequence: TGTGCCACCAGCAGAGATCGCGGGGGTACTGAAGCTTTCTTT. Protein: CATSRDRGGTEAFF.

This rearrangement joins TRBV3-1 (or the pseudogene TRBV3-2) to TRBJ1-6, with D perhaps TRBD1 (6 bases). V lost 4 bases and J lost 7, with 17 bases in between. CDR1 and CDR2 from the germline V gene are LGHDT and YNNKEL (reference sequence). This CDR3 has 16 residues. CDR3 protein: CASSPRGPTGNSPLHF. CDR3 DNA: TGTGCCAGCAGCCCCAGGGGCCCAACGGGAAATTCACCCCTCCACTTT.

The chain carries TRBV7-2 and TRBJ2-3; the D is unclear. The CDR3 extends over 15 amino acids. Germline CDR1 reads SGHTA; CDR2 reads FQGNSA. Trimming removed 5 bases from V and 0 bases from J, with 12 bases in between. The DNA for the CDR3 is TGTGCCAGCAGCCCCAGGCGTTTTAGCACAGATACGCAGTATTTT. Residues: CASSPRRFSTDTQYF.

V and J are TRBV3-1 (or the pseudogene TRBV3-2) and TRBJ1-2, with 8 bases that match TRBD1. The CDR3 has 14 amino acids. V shed 2 bases and J 8 bases; nucleotides not matched to a gene: 7. The V gene's germline CDR1 is LGHDT and CDR2 YNNKEL (reference sequence). Here the CDR3 reads CASSQRPQGAGYTF. Written as DNA, the CDR3 is TGTGCCAGCAGCCAAAGGCCCCAGGGGGCGGGCTACACCTTC.

The rearrangement joins TRBV18 to TRBJ2-7; D gene ambiguous. Trimming removed 5 bases from V and 3 bases from J, with 5 bases in between. CDR3 size: 11 residues. CDR1 and CDR2 (germline): KGHSH, LQKENI. The CDR3 bases are TGTGCCAGCTCAGAGAACTACGAGCAGTACTTC. The encoded protein is CASSENYEQYF. The full variable domain, rest sourced from reference TRBV18 and TRBJ2-7, is NAGVMQNPRHLVRRRGQEARLRCSPMKGHSHVYWYRQLPEEGLKFMVYLQKENIIDESGMPKERFSAEFPKEGPSILRIQQVVRGDSAAYFCASSENYEQYFGPGTRLTVT.

CDR3 sequence: CATSVGGGDTEAFF. The CDR3 nucleotides read TGTGCCACCAGTGTTGGCGGGGGGGACACTGAAGCTTTCTTT. V is TRBV24-1 and J is TRBJ1-1, with a possible D match to TRBD1 (5 bases). The CDR3 loop spans 14 amino acids. V was cut by 5 bases and J by 3 bases, with 12 bases left in between. Per the germline V gene, CDR1 is KGHDR and CDR2 is SFDVKD.

V is TRBV23-1 and J is TRBJ2-7; 7 bases agree with TRBD2. TRBV23-1 is annotated as an ORF whose role is uncertain. V was clipped by 4 bases and J by 0 bases; unmatched bases: 9. The CDR3 consists of 16 residues. CDR3 sequence (DNA): TGCGCCAGCAGTCCGCGCGCCACGGGGGGCTCCTACGAGCAGTACTTC. Protein: CASSPRATGGSYEQYF.

The V and J genes are TRBV5-1 and TRBJ2-3; 9 bases are shared with TRBD2. This CDR3 is built from 18 residues. Trimming at V came to 4 bases and at J to 2 bases, leaving 14 bases not matched to a gene. Germline CDR1 reads SGHRS; CDR2 reads YFSETQ. The CDR3: CASSTSRAGGLPTDTQYF. CDR3 nucleotides: TGCGCCAGCAGCACCTCTAGGGCGGGGGGGCTTCCCACAGATACGCAGTATTTT.

J is TRBJ2-2 and V is TRBV5-1; TRBD2 agrees at 7 bases. Germline CDR1 is SGHRS and CDR2 is YFSETQ. V gave up 2 bases and J gave up 3 bases; unmatched junction bases: 4. The CDR3 consists of 15 residues. The CDR3 DNA is TGCGCCAGCAGCTTTGCAGCGGGGTACACCGGGGAGCTGTTTTTT. Protein sequence: CASSFAAGYTGELFF.

This chain connects TRBV19 to TRBJ1-2; the D is unclear. CDR1 is LNHDA and CDR2 is SQIVND in the germline V gene (reference sequence). There are 15 residues in the CDR3. Trimming removed 3 bases from V and 4 bases from J, with 15 bases in between. The chain's CDR3 is CASSITPAGTYGYTF. DNA for the CDR3: TGTGCCAGTAGTATCACCCCTGCAGGCACCTATGGCTACACCTTC.

The V and J genes are TRBV5-1 and TRBJ2-1; possible D gene TRBD1, 6 bases. The germline CDR1 and CDR2 sequences are SGHRS and YFSETQ. The V end lost 0 bases, the J end lost 0 bases, and 10 bases lay between the germline ends. CDR3 size: 16 residues. CDR3 nucleotide sequence: TGCGCCAGCAGCTTGGGAGGGGGTGACTCCTACAATGAGCAGTTCTTC. Protein product: CASSLGGGDSYNEQFF.

The V call is TRBV11-2, the J call TRBJ1-1; TRBD1 matches 10 bases. The CDR3 has 15 amino acids. The ends lost 3 bases at V and 7 bases at J; junction bases unmatched: 8. Per germline, CDR1 SGHAT and CDR2 FQNNGV. CDR3 sequence reads: CASSLYRDRGVEAFF. CDR3 sequence (DNA): TGTGCCAGCAGCTTGTACCGGGACAGGGGCGTTGAAGCTTTCTTT.

The genes are TRBV3-1 (or the pseudogene TRBV3-2) and TRBJ1-2; possible D gene TRBD1, 6 bases. The germline CDR1 and CDR2 sequences are LGHDT and YNNKEL (reference sequence). CDR3 length equals 15 residues. Trimming pared 4 bases from V and 3 bases from J, leaving 15 bases between. CDR3 DNA sequence: TGTGCCAGCAGCCGTTCAGGGGCGCCGGACTATGGCTACACCTTC. Its protein product is CASSRSGAPDYGYTF.

This sequence joins TRBV19 and TRBJ1-1; perhaps TRBD1 as D (6 bases). The germline gives CDR1 LNHDA, CDR2 SQIVND (reference sequence). The CDR3 loop spans 14 amino acids. The CDR3 loop is CSTRQGEGDTEAFF. The DNA of the CDR3 is TGTTCTACTAGGCAGGGAGAGGGGGACACTGAAGCTTTCTTT. Drawing the rest from reference TRBV19 and TRBJ1-1, the complete variable domain is DGGITQSPKYLFRKEGQNVTLSCEQNLNHDAMYWYRQDPGQGLRLIYYSQIVNDFQKGDIAEGYSVSREKKESFPLTVTSAQKNPTAFYLCSTRQGEGDTEAFFGQGTRLTVV.

The chain combines TRBV19 with TRBJ2-3, with unresolved D. The germline V and J ends were trimmed by 4 bases and 1 base, with 9 bases remaining between them. Germline V CDR1 and CDR2: LNHDA, SQIVND (reference sequence). This CDR3 is built from 14 residues. CDR3 bases: TGTGCCAGTAGTACCACGGTGGGCACAGATACGCAGTATTTT. This encodes CASSTTVGTDTQYF.

The V call is TRBV23-1, the J call TRBJ1-2; 9 bases align to TRBD1. TRBV23-1 is designated an ORF whose function remains uncertain. Trimming cost V 1 base and J 5 bases; bases outside gene matches: 8. The CDR3 length is 16 residues. CDR3 sequence reads: CASSQCYRGLGYGYTF. CDR3 coding DNA: TGCGCCAGCAGTCAATGTTACAGGGGGCTAGGGTATGGCTACACCTTC.

This rearrangement joins TRBV7-8 to TRBJ2-2; possibly TRBD2 for D (6 bases). Looked up from germline, CDR1 is SGHVS and CDR2 is FQNEAQ. V dropped 0 bases and J dropped 7 bases, with 12 bases sitting between them. CDR3 length: 15 amino acids. The CDR3 region is CASSLAGGIYGELFF. As DNA, the CDR3 is TGTGCCAGCAGCTTAGCAGGCGGGATTTACGGGGAGCTGTTTTTT.

A single count supports this clone. V usage is TRBV4-1 and J usage is TRBJ1-3, with unresolved D. Germline V CDR1 and CDR2: MGHRA, YSYEKL. This CDR3 is 16 amino acids long. Trimming left V 1 base short and J 0 bases short, with 10 bases between. CDR3 residues: CASSQGDSLSGNTIYF. DNA for the CDR3: TGCGCCAGCAGCCAAGGAGACTCCCTCTCTGGAAACACCATATATTTT.

The V and J genes are TRBV6-5 and TRBJ2-7; tentative D call: TRBD2 (5 bases). Germline values: CDR1 MNHEY, CDR2 SVGAGI. The length of the CDR3 is 14 residues. V was shortened by 5 bases and J by 3 bases, with 14 bases between the two germline ends. The CDR3 loop is CASSILEGDYEQYF. In DNA, the CDR3 is TGTGCCAGCAGTATCCTAGAGGGCGACTACGAGCAGTACTTC.

The chain combines TRBV11-2 with TRBJ1-4, with 8 nucleotides matching TRBD1. Germline V gene data show CDR1 as SGHAT and CDR2 as FQNNGV. The ends lost 4 bases at V and 8 bases at J; junction bases unmatched: 12. The CDR3 loop spans 16 amino acids. In nucleotides, the CDR3 is TGTGCCAGCAGCTCACCCTACGGGACAGGATTCGAAAAACTGTTTTTT. As protein: CASSSPYGTGFEKLFF.

The chain is built from TRBV6-1 and TRBJ2-4; 14 bases align to TRBD2. Germline V CDR1 and CDR2: MNHNS, SASEGT. The CDR3 is made up of 20 amino acids. V gave up 4 bases and J gave up 0 bases; unmatched junction bases: 11. The CDR3 DNA reads as TGTGCCAGCAGTGGCTGGACTAGCGGGGGGCCATTTCTAGCCAAAAACATTCAGTACTTC. It translates to CASSGWTSGGPFLAKNIQYF.

This clone was picked up a small number of times. The V and J genes are TRBV18 and TRBJ1-4, with 7 bases fitting TRBD1. V was clipped by 3 bases and J by 8 bases; unmatched bases: 6. Germline V gene lookup returns CDR1 KGHSH and CDR2 LQKENI. This CDR3 spans 14 amino acids. This chain's CDR3 is CASSPAQGKEKLFF. The CDR3, as DNA: TGTGCCAGCTCACCTGCACAGGGGAAGGAAAAACTGTTTTTT.

This rearrangement joins TRBV5-6 to TRBJ2-2; perhaps TRBD2 as D (5 bases). The germline V and J ends were trimmed by 2 bases and 7 bases, with 15 bases remaining between them. Germline lookup yields CDR1 SGHDT and CDR2 YYEEEE. This CDR3 spans 15 amino acids. In DNA, the CDR3 is TGTGCCAGCAGCTTCTCCGGGCCGAGCGGCGGGGAGCTGTTTTTT. Residues: CASSFSGPSGGELFF.

V is TRBV2 and J is TRBJ1-1; a possible D gene is TRBD1 (6 bases). Trimming shortened V by 4 bases and J by 9 bases, and 18 bases separated the two germline ends. CDR1 SNHLY and CDR2 FYNNEI come from the germline V gene. The CDR3 has 14 residues. This chain's CDR3 is CASSVGGASGQAFF. The CDR3 DNA reads as TGTGCCAGCAGTGTCGGGGGGGCTTCCGGCCAAGCTTTCTTT.